Listed below are T cell receptor beta chains from one sample, sequenced in a study of post-analysis software for immune sequencing data. TCRdb called the PCR reads again in MiXCR, with one record for every CDR3 protein. This sample has under 900,000 distinct CDR3 sequences, with about 57% found just once. The sequencing sample was made of blood. The receptor set was obtained from a girl aged 5-17 years with multiple sclerosis. Each CDR3 is given with its conserved first and last residue. Each record gives: clone size, V gene, D gene, J gene, CDR3 protein, CDR3 DNA. D genes are given only for firm matches. The size field is filled for only some rows; it gives once, few, many or a size class.

NA	TRBV3-1	NA	TRBJ1-2	CASSPIALANYGYTF	TGTGCCAGCAGCCCAATCGCCCTAGCTAACTATGGCTACACCTTC
NA	TRBV15	NA	TRBJ2-1	CATSYTPDHNEQFF	TGTGCCACCAGCTACACTCCGGACCACAATGAGCAGTTCTTC
NA	TRBV6-4	NA	TRBJ2-6	CASSTQGTGANVLTF	TGTGCCAGCAGTACCCAAGGGACTGGGGCCAACGTCCTGACTTTC
NA	TRBV29-1	TRBD1	TRBJ2-5	CRVDPVAGGLETQYF	TGCAGAGTTGATCCAGTCGCAGGGGGCTTGGAGACCCAGTACTTC
NA	TRBV7-9	TRBD1	TRBJ2-4	CASSLADRLDIQYF	TGTGCCAGCAGCTTAGCGGACAGGCTAGACATTCAGTACTTC
many	TRBV5-1	NA	TRBJ2-7	CASSLEPAYEQYF	TGCGCCAGCAGCTTGGAGCCGGCCTACGAGCAGTACTTC
NA	TRBV20-1	TRBD1	TRBJ1-5	CSASGGGAGNQPQHF	TGCAGTGCTAGTGGAGGGGGCGCGGGGAATCAGCCCCAGCATTTT
NA	TRBV20-1	NA	TRBJ2-5	CSARALTVGEQYF	TGCAGTGCTAGAGCCCTGACCGTTGGAGAGCAGTACTTC
NA	TRBV9	TRBD1	TRBJ2-5	CASSATKSNRGLVTQYF	TGTGCCAGCAGCGCCACAAAATCAAACAGGGGATTGGTGACCCAGTACTTC
few	TRBV6-5	TRBD1	TRBJ2-7	CASSTGGYSYEQYF	TGTGCCAGCAGTACAGGGGGCTACTCCTACGAGCAGTACTTC
NA	TRBV5-1	TRBD1	TRBJ2-5	CASSSGDRVETQYF	TGCGCCAGCAGCTCAGGGGACAGGGTGGAGACCCAGTACTTC
NA	TRBV29-1	TRBD2	TRBJ2-1	CSVKIAAGLAADNEQFF	TGCAGCGTCAAAATTGCAGCGGGACTAGCGGCAGACAATGAGCAGTTCTTC
few	TRBV29-1	NA	TRBJ1-1	CSVDWRFMNTEAFF	TGCAGCGTTGACTGGCGTTTTATGAACACTGAAGCTTTCTTT
once	TRBV27	NA	TRBJ2-7	CASSLCEQYF	TGTGCCAGCAGTTTATGCGAGCAGTACTTC
once	TRBV7-2	NA	TRBJ2-3	CASSSSFNTDTQYF	TGTGCCAGCAGCTCTTCGTTTAACACAGATACGCAGTATTTT
NA	TRBV20-1	NA	TRBJ2-1	CSAFGALRQFF	TGCAGTGCTTTCGGGGCCCTACGGCAGTTCTTC
few	TRBV7-2	NA	TRBJ1-2	CASSHMARNGYTF	TGTGCCAGCAGCCACATGGCAAGGAATGGCTACACCTTC
once	TRBV10-3	TRBD1	TRBJ1-5	CAVGTVNQPQHF	TGTGCCGTCGGGACAGTGAATCAGCCCCAGCATTTT
NA	TRBV6-5	TRBD2	TRBJ2-7	CASTYRLAGGLWSSHNEQYF	TGTGCCAGCACCTACCGACTAGCGGGGGGCTTGTGGAGCTCCCACAATGAGCAGTACTTC
NA	TRBV20-1	NA	TRBJ2-5	CSARGVAEQETQYF	TGCAGTGCAAGAGGGGTCGCGGAACAAGAGACCCAGTACTTC
NA	TRBV18	NA	TRBJ1-2	CASPPASAKGNGYTF	TGTGCCAGCCCACCAGCATCGGCAAAGGGCAATGGCTACACCTTC
NA	TRBV29-1	NA	TRBJ2-3	CSVVTTLTDTQYF	TGCAGCGTTGTGACAACGCTCACAGATACGCAGTATTTT
NA	TRBV12-5	TRBD2	TRBJ2-3	CASGLGGGTRATDTQYF	TGTGCTAGTGGTTTGGGGGGGGGGACTAGAGCGACAGATACGCAGTATTTT
NA	TRBV3-1	NA	TRBJ2-4	CASSATWAGYKNIQYF	TGTGCCAGCAGCGCAACCTGGGCAGGGTACAAAAACATTCAGTACTTC
NA	TRBV9	TRBD2	TRBJ2-7	CASSVGPLAATYEQYF	TGTGCCAGCAGCGTAGGCCCACTAGCGGCAACCTACGAGCAGTACTTC
NA	TRBV7-2	NA	TRBJ2-7	CASSLANAQDRQYF	TGTGCCAGCAGCTTAGCGAACGCCCAGGATCGGCAGTACTTC
NA	TRBV12-3/TRBV12-4	NA	TRBJ2-1	CASSLGTLDEQFF	TGTGCCAGCAGTTTAGGGACTCTAGATGAGCAGTTCTTC
NA	TRBV10-3	NA	TRBJ2-1	CAMAGMGTGPYNEQFF	TGTGCCATGGCAGGGATGGGAACCGGGCCCTACAATGAGCAGTTCTTC
NA	TRBV20-1	TRBD2	TRBJ2-3	CSAKKAGSTDTQYF	TGCAGTGCTAAAAAAGCGGGATCCACAGATACGCAGTATTTT
NA	TRBV20-1	TRBD1	TRBJ1-2	CSARDRQRQGGGYTF	TGCAGTGCTAGAGACCGCCAGCGACAGGGCGGGGGCTACACCTTC
once	TRBV10-3	TRBD2	TRBJ2-3	CAISESGLAGPNKATDTQYF	TGTGCCATCAGTGAGTCCGGACTAGCGGGCCCCAATAAAGCCACAGATACGCAGTATTTT
NA	TRBV12-3/TRBV12-4	TRBD1	TRBJ1-5	CASRPGTDNSNQPQHF	TGTGCCAGCAGACCAGGGACAGATAATAGCAATCAGCCCCAGCATTTT
NA	TRBV28	TRBD1	TRBJ1-4	CASRQGGLANEKLFF	TGTGCCAGCAGACAGGGGGGGTTAGCTAATGAAAAACTGTTTTTT
NA	TRBV5-1	TRBD1	TRBJ1-1	CASREGQQNTEAFF	TGCGCCAGCAGAGAGGGACAGCAGAACACTGAAGCTTTCTTT
NA	TRBV5-1	NA	TRBJ2-3	CASSLDRSATDTQYF	TGCGCCAGCAGCTTGGACCGGTCTGCTACAGATACGCAGTATTTT
NA	TRBV6-1	NA	TRBJ1-2	CAIPSGGTFYGYTF	TGTGCCATTCCGTCGGGAGGGACCTTCTATGGCTACACCTTC
NA	TRBV7-2	NA	TRBJ1-1	CASSLWVVGTEAFF	TGTGCCAGCAGCTTATGGGTCGTGGGCACTGAAGCTTTCTTT
once	TRBV5-1	NA	TRBJ2-6	CASSRGPLGANVLTF	TGCGCCAGCAGCCGGGGACCTCTGGGGGCCAACGTCCTGACTTTC
NA	TRBV20-1	TRBD2	TRBJ2-1	CSAIPGTSGSDEQFF	TGCAGTGCTATCCCCGGGACTAGCGGGAGCGATGAGCAGTTCTTC
NA	TRBV29-1	NA	TRBJ2-1	CTGARLLTYNEQFF	TGCACGGGGGCCCGCTTATTAACCTACAATGAGCAGTTCTTC
NA	TRBV6-6	TRBD1	TRBJ1-6	CASSTGTASSPLHF	TGTGCCAGCAGTACCGGGACAGCCAGTTCACCCCTCCACTTT
NA	TRBV6-5	NA	TRBJ2-7	CASRSGEADEQYF	TGTGCCAGCAGATCCGGGGAGGCGGACGAGCAGTACTTC
NA	TRBV25-1	TRBD2	TRBJ2-5	CASSERLAGALQETQYF	TGTGCCAGCAGTGAACGGCTAGCGGGGGCCCTCCAAGAGACCCAGTACTTC
NA	TRBV7-2	TRBD1	TRBJ1-2	CASSSTGDRGYGYTF	TGTGCCAGCAGCTCAACTGGGGACAGGGGGTATGGCTACACCTTC
NA	TRBV5-5	NA	TRBJ2-3	CASSFEADTDTQYF	TGTGCCAGCAGCTTTGAAGCGGACACAGATACGCAGTATTTT
NA	TRBV29-1	TRBD1	TRBJ2-5	CSAGQGSLETQYF	TGCAGCGCAGGACAGGGTAGTTTGGAGACCCAGTACTTC
few	TRBV2	NA	TRBJ2-7	CASSEGYYEQYF	TGTGCCAGCAGTGAAGGGTACTACGAGCAGTACTTC
NA	TRBV12-3/TRBV12-4	NA	TRBJ2-1	CASSPLLKVLADDKSSYNEQFF	TGTGCCAGCAGCCCCCTCCTTAAGGTTTTAGCGGACGACAAGAGCTCCTACAATGAGCAGTTCTTC
NA	TRBV7-9	TRBD2	TRBJ2-7	CASSTILTSGGTYEQYF	TGTGCCAGCAGCACTATACTGACTAGCGGGGGGACCTACGAGCAGTACTTC
NA	TRBV20-1	NA	TRBJ1-1	CSARGVLGAGLQGEAFF	TGCAGTGCTAGAGGCGTTTTAGGGGCAGGCCTCCAGGGTGAAGCTTTCTTT
NA	TRBV7-9	NA	TRBJ2-1	CASREGGAFGNEQFF	TGTGCCAGCAGGGAGGGGGGGGCCTTTGGCAATGAGCAGTTCTTC
NA	TRBV9	TRBD2	TRBJ2-1	CASSVSPSTSANNEQFF	TGTGCCAGCAGCGTCTCCCCATCGACTAGCGCCAACAATGAGCAGTTCTTC
few	TRBV10-3	TRBD2	TRBJ2-7	CAIRGAGTSGRASDLYEQYF	TGTGCCATCCGGGGGGCCGGGACTAGCGGGAGGGCCTCTGACCTCTACGAGCAGTACTTC